This TCR beta chain was recovered during a study of OX40 agonist ivuxolimab in advanced cancers. Overall study context: The patients received ivuxolimab by intravenous route every 2 weeks at 0.01 to 10 mg/kg. Partial responses were achieved by three patients: one hepatocellular carcinoma, two cutaneous melanoma.

TCRdb keeps only in-frame clones here, not all; method: immunoSEQ multiplex PCR. The table records 90,000 or so clones, 91% of them present only once. The specimen comprised CD4+ or CD8+ T cells sorted from blood, sampled in a trial of the OX40 agonist ivuxolimab. The receptor was isolated from an adult with an advanced solid tumor such as melanoma, head and neck, liver or kidney cancer.

For the CDR3, the DNA is TGTGCCAGCAGTATCGGGACTTCGACCTACGAGCAGTACTTC. It encodes CASSIGTSTYEQYF. The V and J genes are TRBV6-6 and TRBJ2-7; D might be TRBD2 (6 bases). This CDR3 is 14 amino acids long. The V end was cut by 5 bases, the J end by 2 bases, with 13 bases between. CDR1 is MNHNY and CDR2 is SVGAGI in the germline V gene (reference sequence).